The rows below give T cell receptor beta chains drawn from one sample of a study of follicular helper T cells after annual influenza vaccination. Produced via immunoSEQ multiplex PCR; TCRdb's table is partial and in-frame only. The repertoire consists of over 4,000 clones, with 83% occurring once and the leading ten covering approximately 1.2%. The specimen comprised CXCR5+ CD38- circulating T follicular helper cells from blood, sampled 7 days after influenza vaccination. The receptor source for this set is an adult who received the influenza vaccine. Each CDR3 is given with its conserved first and last residue. The D gene is left open where the match is weak. Some rows mark clone size as missing; the rest say once, few, many or name a class of expanded clone.

abundance	j_gene	d_gene	v_gene	CDR3aa	CDR3nt
-	TRBJ1-3	-	TRBV4-3	CASSQDEYSGNTIYF	TGCGCCAGCAGCCAAGATGAGTACTCTGGAAACACCATATATTTT
few	TRBJ2-1	TRBD1	TRBV19	CATLGQVFNEQFF	TGTGCCACCCTGGGACAGGTTTTCAATGAGCAGTTCTTC
-	TRBJ1-1	TRBD1	TRBV27	CASSLWRGLESTEAFF	TGTGCCAGCAGTTTGTGGAGGGGGCTTGAGAGCACTGAAGCTTTCTTT
-	TRBJ1-4	TRBD1	TRBV5-1	CASSPDRGTEKLFF	TGCGCCAGCAGCCCTGACAGGGGTACCGAAAAACTGTTTTTT
-	TRBJ1-4	TRBD1	TRBV28	CASRGRQGAGEKLFF	TGTGCCAGCAGGGGGCGACAGGGGGCCGGTGAAAAACTGTTTTTT
-	TRBJ2-3	-	TRBV5-1	CASSLSPRTRTDTQYF	TGCGCCAGCAGCTTGAGCCCTAGAACAAGAACAGATACGCAGTATTTT
-	TRBJ2-3	TRBD2	TRBV9	CASSVGLAGGLTDTQYF	TGTGCCAGCAGCGTAGGACTAGCGGGGGGGCTTACAGATACGCAGTATTTT
-	TRBJ1-2	-	TRBV7-9	CASSYGMGYGYTF	TGTGCCAGCAGCTACGGGATGGGGTATGGCTACACCTTC
-	TRBJ2-3	TRBD2	TRBV5-4	CASSEKTGTRPSRTDTQYF	TGTGCCAGCAGCGAGAAAACCGGGACTAGACCCTCCCGCACAGATACGCAGTATTTT
-	TRBJ2-4	-	TRBV11-2	CASSLGQQNIQYF	TGTGCCAGCAGCTTAGGGCAGCAAAACATTCAGTACTTC
-	TRBJ2-3	TRBD1	TRBV2	CASKTPGQGLDTQYF	TGTGCCAGCAAAACACCGGGACAGGGGTTAGATACGCAGTATTTT
-	TRBJ2-5	TRBD2	TRBV10-3	CATRGEVQETQYF	TGTGCCACCCGGGGGGAAGTTCAAGAGACCCAGTACTTC
-	TRBJ1-2	-	TRBV6-6	CASCSHMDKNYGYTF	TGTGCCAGCTGCTCCCACATGGACAAAAACTATGGCTACACCTTC
-	TRBJ2-2	TRBD2	TRBV19	CASSSPGSGGPGELFF	TGTGCCAGTAGTTCCCCGGGTAGCGGGGGTCCCGGGGAGCTGTTTTTT
-	TRBJ1-6	-	TRBV7-2	CASSLGPEYSPLHF	TGTGCCAGCAGCTTAGGCCCCGAATATTCACCCCTCCACTTT
-	TRBJ2-2	-	TRBV19	CASTTPRGLDTGELFF	TGTGCCAGTACCACGCCCCGGGGGTTGGACACCGGGGAGCTGTTTTTT
-	TRBJ2-7	-	TRBV2	CASSEGVYEQYF	TGTGCCAGCAGTGAAGGGGTCTACGAGCAGTACTTC
-	TRBJ2-7	TRBD2	TRBV7-2	CASSLSGGAGFPYEQYF	TGTGCCAGCAGCTTAAGCGGGGGGGCGGGATTTCCCTACGAGCAGTACTTC
-	TRBJ1-1	-	TRBV7-2	CASSRSLLNTEAFF	TGTGCCAGCAGCAGATCGTTATTGAACACTGAAGCTTTCTTT
-	TRBJ2-7	-	TRBV11-1	CASSSTIAADTYEQYF	TGTGCCAGCAGCTCAACGATAGCGGCCGACACCTACGAGCAGTACTTC
-	TRBJ2-1	TRBD1	TRBV5-6	CASSLGNDRGRFF	TGTGCCAGCAGCTTGGGGAACGACAGGGGGAGGTTCTTC
-	TRBJ1-1	-	TRBV5-5	CASSFITGNTEAFF	TGTGCCAGCAGCTTCATCACAGGGAACACTGAAGCTTTCTTT
-	TRBJ1-1	-	TRBV18	CASSPNGGPEAFF	TGTGCCAGCTCACCCAATGGGGGTCCTGAAGCTTTCTTT
-	TRBJ1-3	-	TRBV15	CATSRDRDRNTIYF	TGTGCCACCAGCAGAGACCGGGACCGAAACACCATATATTTT
-	TRBJ1-5	TRBD1	TRBV27	CASRTGVEQPQHF	TGTGCCAGCAGGACAGGGGTAGAGCAGCCCCAGCATTTT
-	TRBJ1-2	-	TRBV18	CASSPAIFREAGCTF	TGTGCCAGCTCACCCGCAATTTTCCGGGAGGCGGGCTGCACCTTC
-	TRBJ2-7	-	TRBV7-6	CASSAQGIEQYF	TGTGCCAGCAGCGCCCAGGGGATCGAGCAGTACTTC
-	TRBJ2-7	-	TRBV19	CATRRGSYEQYF	TGTGCCACCCGACGGGGGTCCTACGAGCAGTACTTC
-	TRBJ2-5	TRBD1	TRBV5-1	CASSYRDRQETQYF	TGCGCCAGCAGCTACAGGGACAGACAAGAGACCCAGTACTTC
-	TRBJ1-4	TRBD1	TRBV7-9	CASSRNRQGTNEKLFF	TGTGCCAGCAGCCGCAACCGACAGGGAACTAATGAAAAACTGTTTTTT
-	TRBJ1-2	TRBD1	TRBV11-2	CASTRTGTGYTF	TGTGCCAGCACCCGGACAGGGACCGGCTACACCTTC
-	TRBJ1-1	-	TRBV5-4	CASSLGQEKTAFF	TGTGCCAGCAGCTTGGGACAGGAAAAAACGGCTTTCTTT
-	TRBJ2-1	-	TRBV6-5	CASSTRLGADEQFF	TGTGCCAGCAGCACCCGTCTAGGGGCCGATGAGCAGTTCTTC
-	TRBJ2-5	-	TRBV7-9	CASSPGITKETQYF	TGTGCCAGCAGCCCCGGGATCACAAAAGAGACCCAGTACTTC
-	TRBJ2-4	TRBD2	TRBV6-5	CASSNPGGRGNIQYF	TGTGCCAGCAGTAACCCAGGCGGGAGGGGAAACATTCAGTACTTC
-	TRBJ1-5	-	TRBV19	CASSFRRGQPQHF	TGTGCCAGTAGCTTTCGCAGGGGTCAGCCCCAGCATTTT
-	TRBJ1-1	-	TRBV11-1	CASSLRQFTEAFF	TGTGCCAGCAGCTTACGACAGTTCACTGAAGCTTTCTTT
-	TRBJ2-7	-	TRBV18	CASSVEYEQYF	TGTGCCAGCTCAGTGGAATACGAGCAGTACTTC
once	TRBJ1-2	-	TRBV20-1	CSASPGYGYTF	TGCAGTGCTAGCCCCGGCTATGGCTACACCTTC
few	TRBJ2-7	TRBD2	TRBV5-6	CASASGGSSYEQYF	TGTGCCAGCGCTAGCGGGGGGAGCTCCTACGAGCAGTACTTC
once	TRBJ2-5	-	TRBV11-1	CASTQTMNQETQYF	TGTGCCAGCACCCAAACCATGAACCAAGAGACCCAGTACTTC
-	TRBJ1-5	-	TRBV7-9	CASSLVGQSQHF	TGTGCCAGCAGCTTAGTAGGACAGTCCCAGCATTTT
-	TRBJ1-1	-	TRBV28	CASSLPDSYTEAFF	TGTGCCAGCAGTTTACCTGACAGTTACACTGAAGCTTTCTTT
-	TRBJ1-2	-	TRBV11-2	CASSLDNYYGYTF	TGTGCCAGCAGCTTAGACAACTACTATGGCTACACCTTC
once	TRBJ1-2	TRBD1	TRBV18	CASSHAQGAGGYTF	TGTGCCAGCTCACACGCCCAGGGGGCAGGTGGCTACACCTTC
few	TRBJ1-6	-	TRBV5-1	CASSSGQKESPLHF	TGCGCCAGCAGCTCCGGACAGAAAGAATCACCCCTCCACTTT
-	TRBJ1-6	-	TRBV5-1	CASSQIDGPNSPLHF	TGCGCCAGCAGCCAGATTGATGGGCCTAATTCACCCCTCCACTTT
-	TRBJ1-6	-	TRBV12-5	CASGFTGQPLHF	TGTGCTAGTGGTTTCACAGGGCAACCCCTCCACTTT
-	TRBJ1-2	-	TRBV6-5	CASSYSRLRANYGYTF	TGTGCCAGCAGTTACTCGCGTCTGCGAGCTAACTATGGCTACACCTTC
-	TRBJ2-7	TRBD2	TRBV5-1	CASSLASGGAREQYF	TGCGCCAGCAGCTTGGCAAGCGGGGGGGCGAGGGAGCAGTACTTC